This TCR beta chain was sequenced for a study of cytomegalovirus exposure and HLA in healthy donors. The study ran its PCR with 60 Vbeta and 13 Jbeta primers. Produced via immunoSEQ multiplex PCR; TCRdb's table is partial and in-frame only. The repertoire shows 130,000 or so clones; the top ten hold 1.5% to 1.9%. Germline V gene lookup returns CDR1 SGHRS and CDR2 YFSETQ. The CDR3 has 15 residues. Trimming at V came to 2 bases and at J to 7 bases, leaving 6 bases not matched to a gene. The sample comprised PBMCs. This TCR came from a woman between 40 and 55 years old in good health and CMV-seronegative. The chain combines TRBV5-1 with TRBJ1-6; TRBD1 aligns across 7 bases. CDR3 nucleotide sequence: TGCGCCAGCAGCTTAGGGGACAGCCGGAATTCACCCCTCCACTTT. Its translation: CASSLGDSRNSPLHF.